This record covers a single T cell receptor (beta chain). Its target is unknown. This sample was taken from a study of T-cell reconstitution after alpha-beta-depleted transplantation in children. Unique molecular identifiers were incorporated into the prepared TCRbeta library. TCRdb ran MiXCR on the PCR reads and lists one entry per CDR3 protein. The table has around 60,000 distinct CDR3 sequences, 40% to 45% seen once. Trimming took 5 bases from V and 7 from J, leaving 22 bases between them. CDR1 and CDR2 (germline): SGHRS, YFSETQ. The CDR3 is 16 residues long. Study-wide findings and caveats: Several hundred expanded graft clones reportedly were the source of alpha-beta T cells about two months after transplant. Counts and diversity of T cells one year after transplant came mostly from newly produced T cells.

The chain has TRBV5-1 and TRBJ2-1; D is possibly TRBD1 or TRBD2 (5 bases each). Sequenced here: PBMCs, mostly from graft donor cells, sampled 360 days after TCRalphabeta/CD19-depleted stem cell transplant. This clonotype originated in a male patient aged 10 to 17 who had a stem cell transplant for acute lymphoblastic leukemia, so the T cells may come from the graft donor. This CDR3 reads CASSPPWGSGGNEQFF. The DNA for the CDR3 is TGCGCCAGCAGTCCCCCTTGGGGGTCCGGAGGTAATGAGCAGTTCTTC.